This T cell receptor beta chain is from a study of T cell repertoires in cytomegalovirus infection (dated 2019 in TCRdb). Concerning the study at large: The HLA type of each donor mattered for the analysis, because public TCR beta signatures pointed to carriage of CMV infection along with the matching HLA type. Broader findings and caveats from the paper: Cumulative frequency of public TCR beta family members discriminated carriers of CMV infection plus the relevant HLA type in this cohort and an independent approximately 370-donor cohort. In the ex vivo response, HLA-C-restricted CMV-specific TCR beta clonotypes were dominant, and in two of eight donors the single most frequent clonotype came from this HLA-C-restricted group.

This clonotype has a handful of counts. Its binding antigen is unknown. No base qualities exist here, and no much larger clone lies one base off it. Sequencing relied on an Illumina HiSeq 1500. The raw public reads went through TCRdb reprocessing: fastp at Q25, MiXCR clone calling, in-frame beta chains kept. Entries that share a CDR3 protein sequence are merged under the most common genes and DNA. In this sample the table shows fewer than 700,000 distinct CDR3 sequences, approximately 24% of which occur a single time. The top ten constitute 8% of the sample. V drops 4 bases and J drops 0 bases, leaving 13 bases in between. The CDR3 runs 14 residues from the cysteine to the phenylalanine. Only the CDR3 DNA stays, 42 bases, in frame from base 1. CDR1 SQVTM and CDR2 ANQGSEA are derived from the germline V gene.

This chain joins TRBV29-1 to TRBJ2-7; too little of a D gene remains to name it. The TCR was taken from a human donor in good health (CMV status not recorded). Some clones in this sample may be carry-over from other donors' samples. The sample consisted of CD8+ T cells from PBMCs. The nucleotide sequence is given as TGCAGCGTTGGGGCCGGACGCCTCTCCTACGAGCAGTACTTC. It translates to CSVGAGRLSYEQYF.